Listed below are T cell receptor beta chains from one sample, sequenced in a study of sequential checkpoint blockade in melanoma. Assay: immunoSEQ multiplex PCR; the TCRdb copy retains only in-frame clones and omits some. The sample carries under 2,500 clones, 13% to 15% recorded once. The sequenced sample was tumor tissue (inferred from file names), obtained from a patient given nivolumab and ipilimumab in sequence. Source of these receptors: a human donor with melanoma. Each CDR3 is given with its conserved first and last residue. Fields, in order: D gene, V gene, clone size, J gene, CDR3 protein, CDR3 DNA. The D gene is left open where the match is weak. Expanded clones are given a class, and other clones once, few, many or no size at all.

.	TRBV19	few	TRBJ2-2	CASSITTGELFF	TGTGCCAGTAGTATTACAACCGGGGAGCTGTTTTTT
.	TRBV6-8	medium-sized	TRBJ2-5	CASSTYSTGETQYF	TGTGCCAGCAGTACCTATTCGACTGGAGAGACCCAGTACTTC
.	TRBV6-8	few	TRBJ2-2	CASTNRLGGYTGELFF	TGTGCCAGCACCAACCGCCTGGGAGGATATACCGGGGAGCTGTTTTTT
.	TRBV28	medium-sized	TRBJ2-7	CASRTRGGRFYEQYF	TGTGCCAGCAGAACCCGGGGCGGAAGATTCTACGAGCAGTACTTC
.	TRBV11-3	.	TRBJ1-5	CASSSIRDSNQPQHF	TGTGCCAGCAGCTCGATACGGGACAGCAATCAGCCCCAGCATTTT
.	TRBV18	few	TRBJ2-7	CASSPLPGGYEQYF	TGTGCCAGCTCACCGCTCCCGGGTGGCTACGAGCAGTACTTC
.	TRBV19	.	TRBJ2-2	CASSIPRGRDARDSNTGELFF	TGTGCCAGTAGTATCCCCCGGGGGAGAGACGCCCGGGATTCGAACACCGGGGAGCTGTTTTTT
.	TRBV6-8	few	TRBJ2-3	CASSYGWDGTDTQYF	TGTGCCAGCAGTTACGGGTGGGATGGCACAGATACGCAGTATTTT
.	TRBV6-7	few	TRBJ2-1	CASQKNNEQFF	TGTGCCTCACAAAAGAACAATGAGCAGTTCTTC
.	TRBV30	.	TRBJ1-5	CAWSVGGGAGYQPQHF	TGTGCCTGGAGTGTGGGGGGAGGGGCAGGCTATCAGCCCCAGCATTTT
.	TRBV12-5	few	TRBJ2-2	CASGWGNTGELFF	TGTGCTAGTGGTTGGGGAAACACCGGGGAGCTGTTTTTT
TRBD1	TRBV11-3	medium-sized	TRBJ2-1	CASSSRDRGSYNEQFF	TGTGCCAGCAGCTCCCGCGACAGGGGCTCCTACAATGAGCAGTTCTTC
TRBD2	TRBV11-3	medium-sized	TRBJ2-5	CASSLTSGGETQYF	TGTGCCAGCAGCCTTACTAGCGGTGGTGAGACCCAGTACTTC
TRBD2	TRBV11-3	few	TRBJ2-1	CASSSTLTSGSYNEQFF	TGTGCCAGCAGCTCTACCTTAACCAGCGGGAGCTACAATGAGCAGTTCTTC
.	TRBV10-3	medium-sized	TRBJ2-5	CAISESRGGETQYF	TGTGCCATCAGTGAGTCGAGAGGCGGGGAGACCCAGTACTTC
TRBD2	TRBV28	.	TRBJ2-7	CASSLGGRGNEQYF	TGTGCCAGCAGTTTAGGAGGGAGGGGTAACGAGCAGTACTTC
TRBD2	TRBV6-8	few	TRBJ2-7	CASLGLAAYEQYF	TGTGCCAGCTTGGGACTAGCGGCCTACGAGCAGTACTTC
.	TRBV18	.	TRBJ2-7	CASSPPSYEQYF	TGTGCCAGCTCACCACCCAGCTACGAGCAGTACTTC
.	TRBV28	.	TRBJ2-6	CASRLGPGAGANVLTF	TGTGCCAGCAGGCTAGGCCCGGGGGCTGGGGCCAACGTCCTGACTTTC
.	TRBV12-5	medium-sized	TRBJ2-7	CASTFFRSGVYEQYF	TGTGCCAGCACCTTCTTTCGCTCTGGGGTCTACGAGCAGTACTTC
TRBD1	TRBV19	.	TRBJ2-2	CASSFRRTGGTGELFF	TGTGCCAGTAGTTTCCGTCGGACAGGGGGGACCGGGGAGCTGTTTTTT
TRBD1	TRBV28	.	TRBJ1-3	CASSRLTGGISGGNTIYF	TGTGCCAGCAGTCGACTGACAGGGGGGATTTCGGGTGGAAACACCATATATTTT
.	TRBV30	.	TRBJ2-7	CAWSIGGYEQYF	TGTGCCTGGAGTATCGGGGGATACGAGCAGTACTTC
TRBD1	TRBV9	.	TRBJ2-7	CASSVEGQGAYEQYF	TGTGCCAGCAGCGTAGAGGGACAGGGGGCCTACGAGCAGTACTTC
TRBD1	TRBV30	few	TRBJ2-7	CAWDRGGSPIYEQYF	TGTGCCTGGGACAGGGGGGGTTCCCCGATCTACGAGCAGTACTTC
.	TRBV28	.	TRBJ2-1	CASSLLPLSYNEQFF	TGTGCCAGCAGTTTACTTCCTCTATCCTACAATGAGCAGTTCTTC
.	TRBV19	.	TRBJ2-1	CASSLRQGGSGEQFF	TGTGCCAGTAGTCTTCGACAGGGAGGGTCGGGTGAGCAGTTCTTC
.	TRBV28	.	TRBJ2-5	CASSLLGERQYF	TGTGCCAGCAGTTTACTAGGGGAACGTCAGTACTTC
TRBD1	TRBV6-8	.	TRBJ2-2	CASRPRTGVNTGELFF	TGTGCCAGCAGACCTAGGACAGGAGTGAACACCGGGGAGCTGTTTTTT
.	TRBV11-3	medium-sized	TRBJ2-3	CASSALTSSTDTQYF	TGTGCCAGCAGCGCCTTGACATCTAGCACAGATACGCAGTATTTT
TRBD2	TRBV11-3	.	TRBJ2-7	CASSSRDSGRNSYEQYF	TGTGCCAGCAGCTCCCGGGACAGCGGGAGGAACTCCTACGAGCAGTACTTC
.	TRBV30	few	TRBJ2-2	CAWDISGLQRGELFF	TGTGCCTGGGATATATCGGGACTGCAAAGGGGGGAGCTGTTTTTT
.	TRBV23-1	.	TRBJ2-1	CASSLRGGNEQFF	TGCGCCAGCAGCTTGAGAGGGGGGAATGAGCAGTTCTTC